These 9 T cell receptor beta chains share one sample of origin, sequenced in a study of blood T cell repertoires in COVID-19. Measured with immunoSEQ multiplex PCR; TCRdb has only the in-frame clones, and not every one. Among 350,000 or so clones listed, more than 70% were seen once. Sequenced sample: peripheral blood. The receptors here all came from a woman in her thirties with COVID-19, enrolled during active disease.

This clone was counted a single time. The gene calls are TRBV30 and TRBJ2-7, with TRBD2 identical over 7 bases. The CDR3 is 11 amino acids. CDR1 is GTSNPN, CDR2 SVGIG, per germline (reference sequence). Here the CDR3 reads CVGRDYYEQYF. CDR3 sequence (DNA): TGTGTCGGCCGGGACTACTACGAGCAGTACTTC.

A single count supports this clone. The J gene is TRBJ2-2, the V gene TRBV7-3; D remains unclear. This CDR3 has 13 residues. Germline CDR1 and CDR2: SGHTA and FQGTGA. The V and J ends lost 5 bases and 6 bases respectively, with 10 bases between them. In DNA form, the CDR3 reads TGTGCCAGCAGCCCCAACCGGGCCGGGGAGCTGTTTTTT. This translates into CASSPNRAGELFF.

The chain employs TRBV2 and TRBJ2-7, with 7 bases lining up with TRBD1. J gave up 3 bases and V 6 bases, and 5 bases lay outside the gene matches. The CDR3 runs to 13 residues. Germline V gene lookup returns CDR1 SNHLY and CDR2 FYNNEI. CDR3 region: CASRPGTVYEQYF. The CDR3, as DNA: TGTGCCAGCAGGCCCGGGACAGTCTACGAGCAGTACTTC.

The chain is built from TRBV11-2 and TRBJ2-7, with 9 nucleotides matching TRBD2. Per germline, CDR1 SGHAT and CDR2 FQNNGV. J gave up 3 bases and V 4 bases, and 13 bases lay outside the gene matches. The CDR3 is 17 residues long. Written as DNA, the CDR3 is TGTGCCAGCAGCTACTTGGGGCGGCGGGAGGGCCTCTACGAGCAGTACTTC. It translates to CASSYLGRREGLYEQYF.

This chain joins TRBV9 and TRBJ2-7; 8 bases are shared with TRBD2. The CDR3 is 15 amino acids. Germline lookup yields CDR1 SGDLS and CDR2 YYNGEE. V lost 5 bases, J lost 1 base, and 8 bases stayed unmatched. The CDR3 spells CASSWKGLESYEQYF. Here the CDR3 DNA reads TGTGCCAGCAGTTGGAAGGGACTAGAGTCCTACGAGCAGTACTTC.

CDR3 region: CASSRQGDLYSPLHF. In nucleotides, the CDR3 is TGTGCCAGCAGTCGCCAGGGGGATCTTTATTCACCCCTCCACTTT. J is TRBJ1-6 and V is TRBV27, with 7 bases that match TRBD1. V lost 5 bases, J lost 8 bases, and 9 bases stayed unmatched. Germline assignment: CDR1 MNHEY and CDR2 SMNVEV (reference sequence). The CDR3 has 15 amino acids.

V is TRBV9 and J is TRBJ2-2, with D maybe TRBD2 (6 bases). Germline lookup yields CDR1 SGDLS and CDR2 YYNGEE. CDR3 length: 19 amino acids. The V gene lost 0 bases and the J gene lost 0 bases, with 18 bases spanning the gap. The CDR3 DNA follows: TGTGCCAGCAGCGTAGCTACGTTGACGGGAGACTCGAACACCGGGGAGCTGTTTTTT. This translates into CASSVATLTGDSNTGELFF.

The V call is TRBV5-4, the J call TRBJ2-3; TRBD2 aligns across 12 bases. The CDR3 covers 16 residues. Trimming at V came to 3 bases and at J to 0 bases, leaving 2 bases not matched to a gene. CDR1 SGHNT and CDR2 YYREEE come from the germline V gene (reference sequence). CDR3: CASSSGTSGSTDTQYF. The DNA of the CDR3 is TGTGCCAGCAGCTCCGGGACTAGCGGGAGCACAGATACGCAGTATTTT.

The chain combines TRBV28 with TRBJ2-7; TRBD2 agrees at 14 bases. The CDR3 is made up of 15 amino acids. V shed 8 bases, J shed 3 bases, and the junction held 6 bases outside the gene matches. CDR1 is MDHEN, CDR2 SYDVKM, per germline. The CDR3 DNA reads as TGTGCCAGCGAGGGACTAGCGGGAGTAGTCTACGAGCAGTACTTC. Protein: CASEGLAGVVYEQYF.